Sequencing of this TCR beta chain was carried out in a study of blood T cell repertoires in COVID-19. At the level of the study: The analysed material was cDNA or gDNA that came from T cells, B-cell-depleted T cells, or PBMCs.

The CDR3 has 10 amino acids. The ends were cut back, 8 bases at V and 6 bases at J, with 4 bases in the middle. CDR1 is LNHDA, CDR2 SQIVND, per germline (reference sequence). Sequencing used immunoSEQ multiplex PCR; TCRdb keeps in-frame clones, though not all of them. Of over 150,000 clones detected, roughly 84% appear once; the ten largest clones hold roughly 9.1%. The chain combines TRBV19 with TRBJ2-2; D is ambiguous. The clonotype originates from a woman aged 80 or over with active or convalescent COVID-19. The sequencing input was peripheral blood. The CDR3 nucleotides read TGTGCCAGTGGGCCCGGGGAGCTGTTTTTT. It codes for CASGPGELFF.